This T cell receptor (beta chain) was retrieved from a study of cytomegalovirus exposure and HLA in healthy donors. Overall study context: Later, an analysis reported that the approximately 120 validation repertoires had used the same platform as the 500 to 750 first-cohort repertoires. Study-wide results and limits: A few CMV-associated chains were confirmed in vitro to be specific for CMV antigens. Many donors carried some public TCRs, although rarity characterized most TCR sequences.

A word on this clone: Its target is unknown.

The CDR3 spans 14 residues. Germline CDR1 GTSNPN, CDR2 SVGIG (reference sequence). After removal of 4 bases from V and 9 bases from J, the junction contained 6 bases not matched to a gene. Separate from the roughly 700-subject first cohort, the 120-subject validation cohort was the one that the donors belonged to. Sequencing was performed with immunoSEQ multiplex PCR; in TCRdb, only in-frame clones are kept and a portion is missing. Of some 170,000 clones in the sample, approximately 89% were seen once. The V call is TRBV30, the J call TRBJ2-1; 13 positions agree with TRBD2. This receptor was identified in a man between 18 and 35 years old in good health and CMV-seropositive. Sequencing was done on a sample of PBMCs. The CDR3: CAWILAGGPGEQFF. The DNA for the CDR3 is TGTGCCTGGATACTAGCGGGGGGGCCGGGTGAGCAGTTCTTC. Full variable domain (rest looked up from reference TRBV30 and TRBJ2-1): SQTIHQWPATLVQPVGSPLSLECTVEGTSNPNLYWYRQAAGRGLQLLFYSVGIGQISSEVPQNLSASRPQDRQFILSSKKLLLSDSGFYLCAWILAGGPGEQFFGPGTRLTVL.